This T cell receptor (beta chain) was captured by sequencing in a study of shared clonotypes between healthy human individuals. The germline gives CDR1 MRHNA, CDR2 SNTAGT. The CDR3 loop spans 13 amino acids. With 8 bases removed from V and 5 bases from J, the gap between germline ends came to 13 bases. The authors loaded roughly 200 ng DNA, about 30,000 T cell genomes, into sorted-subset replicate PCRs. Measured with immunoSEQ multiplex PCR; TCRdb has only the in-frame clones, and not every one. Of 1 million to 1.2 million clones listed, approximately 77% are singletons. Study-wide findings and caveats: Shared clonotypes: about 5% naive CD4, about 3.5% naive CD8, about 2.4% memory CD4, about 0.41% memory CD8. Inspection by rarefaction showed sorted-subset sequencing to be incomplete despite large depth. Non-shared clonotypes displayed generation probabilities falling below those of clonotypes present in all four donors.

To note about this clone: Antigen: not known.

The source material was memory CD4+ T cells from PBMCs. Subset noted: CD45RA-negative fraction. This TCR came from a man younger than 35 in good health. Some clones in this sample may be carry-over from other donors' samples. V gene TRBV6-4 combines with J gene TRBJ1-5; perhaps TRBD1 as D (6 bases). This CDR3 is CASRPGGDQPQHF. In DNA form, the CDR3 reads TGTGCCAGCCGCCCGGGGGGCGATCAGCCCCAGCATTTT.